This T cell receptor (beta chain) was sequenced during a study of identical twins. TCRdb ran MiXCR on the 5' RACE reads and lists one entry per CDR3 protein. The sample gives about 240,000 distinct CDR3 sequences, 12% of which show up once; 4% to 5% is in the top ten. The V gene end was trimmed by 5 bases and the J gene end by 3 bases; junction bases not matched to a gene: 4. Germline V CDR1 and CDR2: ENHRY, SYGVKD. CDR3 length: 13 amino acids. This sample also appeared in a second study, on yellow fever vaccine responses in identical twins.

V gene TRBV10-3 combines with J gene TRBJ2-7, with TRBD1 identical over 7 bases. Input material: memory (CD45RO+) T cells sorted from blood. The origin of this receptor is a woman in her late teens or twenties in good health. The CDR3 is CAISYRGDYEQYF. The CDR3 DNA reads TGTGCCATCAGTTACAGGGGCGACTACGAGCAGTACTTC.